Each of the 30 T cell receptor beta chains below was sequenced from the same sample in a study of T cell changes during pregnancy in multiple sclerosis. Generated by immunoSEQ multiplex PCR, the TCRdb table keeps only in-frame clones and is missing some. The sample includes 50,000 to 55,000 clones, roughly 92% of them seen just once. The source was CD4+ T cells from peripheral blood mononuclear cells, collected after pregnancy. These receptors all come from a female donor with multiple sclerosis, enrolled in a pregnancy study.

The chain combines TRBV7-2 with TRBJ2-3; D is unclear. The germline V and J ends were trimmed by 5 bases and 5 bases, with 11 bases remaining between them. Germline CDR1 SGHTA, CDR2 FQGNSA. CDR3 length: 13 residues. DNA of the CDR3: TGTGCCAGCAGCATCTTAGTGGTAGATACGCAGTATTTT. Its protein product is CASSILVVDTQYF. The whole variable domain, filled in from reference TRBV7-2 and TRBJ2-3, reads GAGVSQSPSNKVTEKGKDVELRCDPISGHTALYWYRQSLGQGLEFLIYFQGNSAPDKSGLPSDRFSAERTGGSVSTLTIQRTQQEDSAVYLCASSILVVDTQYFGPGTRLTVL.

The CDR3 spells CASSRTGRNTEAFF. The CDR3 bases are TGTGCCAGCAGCCGGACAGGAAGGAACACTGAAGCTTTCTTT. This sequence joins TRBV5-6 and TRBJ1-1; TRBD1 aligns across 7 bases. Trimming cost V 4 bases and J 1 base; bases outside gene matches: 4. The germline CDR1 and CDR2 sequences are SGHDT and YYEEEE. This CDR3 is built from 14 residues.

This clone occurred a few times. V and J are TRBV19 and TRBJ1-2; TRBD1 agrees at 8 bases. J lost 6 bases, V lost 4 bases, and 13 bases had no gene match. This CDR3 comprises 16 residues. The V gene's germline CDR1 is LNHDA and CDR2 SQIVND (reference sequence). This CDR3 reads CASSSRTGNVVNGYTF. The CDR3 DNA sequence: TGTGCCAGTAGTAGCCGGACAGGGAATGTGGTAAATGGCTACACCTTC.

The J gene is TRBJ1-5, the V gene TRBV4-1, with D perhaps TRBD1 (5 bases). The CDR3 covers 17 residues. V lost 2 bases, J lost 6 bases, and 20 bases lay in between. Germline CDR1 MGHRA, CDR2 YSYEKL. In DNA form, the CDR3 reads TGCGCCAGCAGCCAAAAGGACCCTTCACCGGGGGGTCAGCCCCAGCATTTT. Protein sequence: CASSQKDPSPGGQPQHF.

The chain has TRBV7-2 and TRBJ2-6; D remains unclear. CDR1 is SGHTA and CDR2 is FQGNSA in the germline V gene. Trimming removed 5 bases at V and 2 bases at J, with 13 bases between. The length of the CDR3 is 16 residues. CDR3 amino acids: CASSARAGAGANVLTF. CDR3 bases: TGTGCCAGCAGCGCCCGAGCAGGTGCTGGGGCCAACGTCCTGACTTTC.

The CDR3 reads CATGPGGNEQFF. The DNA of the CDR3 is TGTGCCACCGGCCCAGGGGGAAATGAGCAGTTCTTC. This rearrangement joins TRBV15 to TRBJ2-1, with 7 bases fitting TRBD1. The trim removed 8 bases at V and 7 bases at J, leaving 5 bases unmatched. CDR1 is LNHNV and CDR2 is YYDKDF in the germline V gene (reference sequence). The CDR3 is made up of 12 amino acids.

V usage is TRBV29-1 and J usage is TRBJ2-7; 8 bases map to TRBD1. CDR1 is SQVTM and CDR2 is ANQGSEA in the germline V gene. This CDR3 contains 14 residues. V was pared by 5 bases and J by 4 bases, with 10 bases of the junction left unmatched. The CDR3, as DNA: TGCAGCGTTCGAGGACAGGGACGTGTATACGAGCAGTACTTC. It is translated as CSVRGQGRVYEQYF.

The gene calls are TRBV11-2 and TRBJ1-1; D perhaps matches TRBD1 (5 bases). Trimming removed 3 bases from V and 0 bases from J, with 5 bases in between. Per germline, CDR1 SGHAT and CDR2 FQNNGV. This CDR3 comprises 13 residues. The CDR3 sequence: CASSFRVNTEAFF. DNA for the CDR3: TGTGCCAGCAGCTTCAGGGTGAACACTGAAGCTTTCTTT.

The chain combines TRBV11-2 with TRBJ2-1; D may be TRBD2 (5 bases). The CDR3 runs to 15 residues. Germline CDR1 SGHAT, CDR2 FQNNGV. V shed 5 bases and J shed 4 bases, with 15 bases lying between them. DNA for the CDR3: TGTGCCAGCAGCGGCCCCGCGGGCCCATACAATGAGCAGTTCTTC. This gives the protein CASSGPAGPYNEQFF.

This sequence joins TRBV19 and TRBJ2-1; the match to TRBD2 covers 7 bases. V lost 1 base and J lost 8; bases outside the gene matches: 2. Germline values: CDR1 LNHDA, CDR2 SQIVND (reference sequence). The CDR3 runs 13 residues. This CDR3 is CASSIGEGYEQFF. Written as DNA, the CDR3 is TGTGCCAGTAGTATAGGGGAGGGGTATGAGCAGTTCTTC.

The chain joins TRBV5-1 to TRBJ1-1; D is unresolved. Trimming left V 2 bases short and J 5 bases short, with 10 bases between. CDR3 size: 13 residues. The V gene's germline CDR1 is SGHRS and CDR2 YFSETQ. CDR3 protein: CASSFQPGTEAFF. The CDR3 coding sequence is TGCGCCAGCAGCTTCCAACCGGGTACTGAAGCTTTCTTT.

V and J are TRBV5-1 and TRBJ2-7, with TRBD2 matching 13 bases. CDR3 length: 17 residues. J gave up 1 base and V 0 bases, and 4 bases lay outside the gene matches. Germline values: CDR1 SGHRS, CDR2 YFSETQ. The CDR3 reads CASSLGLAGGSSYEQYF. The CDR3 DNA reads TGCGCCAGCAGCTTGGGACTAGCGGGAGGATCGTCCTACGAGCAGTACTTC.

The V gene is TRBV5-8, the J gene TRBJ1-2; TRBD1 aligns across 8 bases. V lost 0 bases to trimming and J lost 7 bases; unmatched junction nucleotides: 8. Germline V gene data show CDR1 as SGHTS and CDR2 as YDEGEE. This CDR3 contains 15 residues. The chain's CDR3 is CASSLAGQGAFGYTF. The CDR3 bases are TGTGCCAGCAGCTTGGCGGGCCAGGGGGCTTTTGGCTACACCTTC.

The chain is built from TRBV6-1 and TRBJ2-7; D may be TRBD2 (7 bases). V was clipped by 7 bases and J by 2 bases, with 12 bases between them. Germline V CDR1 and CDR2: MNHNS, SASEGT. The CDR3 runs 13 residues. This chain's CDR3 is CASNRGATYEQYF. CDR3 DNA: TGTGCCAGCAATCGGGGGGCCACCTACGAGCAGTACTTC.

The chain combines TRBV27 with TRBJ2-2; TRBD1 might be the D (6 bases). The CDR3 has 18 amino acids. Germline lookup yields CDR1 MNHEY and CDR2 SMNVEV (reference sequence). Trimming removed 6 bases from V and 6 bases from J, with 26 bases in between. DNA of the CDR3: TGTGCCAGCAGGCTTATGCCCCTTTCACAGGGTATAGCCGGGGAGCTGTTTTTT. Its protein product is CASRLMPLSQGIAGELFF.

The genes are TRBV5-1 and TRBJ2-3; D perhaps matches TRBD1 (5 bases). Germline CDR1 SGHRS, CDR2 YFSETQ. The length of the CDR3 is 14 residues. V lost 7 bases and J lost 0, with 12 bases in between. The CDR3 sequence is CASDFGASTDTQYF. The CDR3 DNA is TGCGCCAGCGATTTTGGGGCTAGCACAGATACGCAGTATTTT.

The chain recombines TRBV5-1 with TRBJ1-2, with TRBD1 matching over 7 bases. The V segment lost 4 bases and the J segment 4 bases; nucleotides outside the gene matches: 13. CDR1 is SGHRS, CDR2 YFSETQ, per germline. The CDR3 spans 16 residues. CDR3 DNA sequence: TGCGCCAGCAGCCAGAGAGGGCGACAGGGCGGCTATGGCTACACCTTC. Protein product: CASSQRGRQGGYGYTF.

For the CDR3, the DNA is TGTGCCACCAGCAGAGAACGGGGGGCTAGCACTGAAGCTTTCTTT. Translating it yields CATSRERGASTEAFF. This sequence joins TRBV15 and TRBJ1-1; a weak D match, TRBD1 (6 bases). The CDR3 spans 15 residues. The germline CDR1 and CDR2 sequences are LNHNV and YYDKDF (reference sequence). V dropped 0 bases and J dropped 4 bases, with 12 bases sitting between them.

The chain is built from TRBV6-5 and TRBJ1-1; the match to TRBD1 covers 9 bases. This CDR3 contains 15 residues. Germline V gene lookup returns CDR1 MNHEY and CDR2 SVGAGI. The ends lost 2 bases at V and 6 bases at J; junction bases unmatched: 7. CDR3: CASSYAGQGASEAFF. The CDR3, as DNA: TGTGCCAGCAGTTACGCGGGACAGGGTGCGTCTGAAGCTTTCTTT.

The chain employs TRBV29-1 and TRBJ2-7; 10 bases match TRBD2. Germline V lookup: CDR1 SQVTM, CDR2 ANQGSEA. The CDR3 sequence is 13 residues long. V trimming: 4 bases; J trimming: 1 base; junction bases outside the gene matches: 1. DNA for the CDR3: TGCAGCGTTGCACTAGCGGGATCCTACGAGCAGTACTTC. It yields the protein CSVALAGSYEQYF.

This chain joins TRBV11-2 and TRBJ2-5; 14 bases align to TRBD2. The CDR3 consists of 16 residues. Germline V CDR1 and CDR2: SGHAT, FQNNGV. The ends lost 1 base at V and 2 bases at J; junction bases unmatched: 0. This chain's CDR3 is CASSLGLAGGQETQYF. CDR3 nucleotide sequence: TGTGCCAGCAGCTTAGGACTAGCGGGAGGGCAAGAGACCCAGTACTTC.

This sequence joins TRBV7-9 and TRBJ1-2; 9 nucleotides agree with TRBD1. Trimming took 5 bases from V and 7 from J; bases not matched to a gene: 5. The CDR3 length is 13 residues. CDR1 is SEHNR and CDR2 is FQNEAQ in the germline V gene (reference sequence). For the CDR3, the DNA is TGTGCCAGCAGCCCGGACAGGGGAAGTGGCTACACCTTC. This codes for CASSPDRGSGYTF.

The V and J genes are TRBV5-1 and TRBJ2-7; tentative D call: TRBD2 (5 bases). CDR3 length: 14 residues. CDR1 is SGHRS and CDR2 is YFSETQ in the germline V gene. Trimming stripped 1 base from V and 4 bases from J, with 12 bases between. CDR3: CASSLSGRGYEQYF. In DNA form, the CDR3 reads TGCGCCAGCAGCTTGAGCGGACGGGGTTACGAGCAGTACTTC.

Notes on this clone: Other DNA sequences in this specimen translate into the identical CDR3. The chain joins TRBV4-3 to TRBJ1-1; D uncertain. The germline CDR1 and CDR2 sequences are LGHNA and YSLEER. CDR3 length: 13 residues. Between the trimmed V and J ends, which lost 2 bases and 3 bases, there was a span of 7 bases. CDR3 coding DNA: TGCGCCAGCAGCCAAAACAGAGACACTGAAGCTTTCTTT. It encodes CASSQNRDTEAFF.

The V and J genes are TRBV7-9 and TRBJ2-3, with D tentatively TRBD2 (5 bases). The CDR3 spans 16 residues. V was cut by 3 bases and J by 0 bases, with 13 bases left in between. The germline V gene has CDR1 SEHNR and CDR2 FQNEAQ (reference sequence). The CDR3 sequence is CASSFPRGTSTDTQYF. In nucleotides, the CDR3 is TGTGCCAGCAGCTTCCCACGGGGAACTAGCACAGATACGCAGTATTTT.

The V gene is TRBV27, the J gene TRBJ2-5; 13 bases map to TRBD2. The germline CDR1 and CDR2 sequences are MNHEY and SMNVEV (reference sequence). The trim removed 2 bases at V and 3 bases at J, leaving 6 bases unmatched. The CDR3 length is 17 residues. As DNA, the CDR3 is TGTGCCAGCAGTTTAAGTCCGGGACTAGCGGGGAAAGAGACCCAGTACTTC. Its protein is CASSLSPGLAGKETQYF.

This rearrangement joins TRBV5-1 to TRBJ1-2; D gene unclear. The ends were cut back, 2 bases at V and 2 bases at J, with 10 bases in the middle. The CDR3 loop spans 14 amino acids. From germline, CDR1 is SGHRS and CDR2 YFSETQ. The CDR3 region is CASSFQAANYGYTF. The DNA for the CDR3 is TGCGCCAGCAGCTTCCAGGCCGCGAACTATGGCTACACCTTC.

The rearrangement uses TRBV23-1 and TRBJ2-7; D may be TRBD2 (6 bases). TRBV23-1 is sorted into the ORF group, with uncertain function. The CDR3 is made up of 18 amino acids. Trimming took off 1 base at V and 2 bases at J, with 21 bases between the two ends. CDR3 amino acids: CASSQLSRYGTHPYEQYF. The CDR3 region has the DNA TGCGCCAGCAGTCAATTGAGTAGGTACGGGACTCACCCCTACGAGCAGTACTTC.

V is TRBV7-3 and J is TRBJ2-1; TRBD2 is a possible D gene (6 bases). CDR1 is SGHTA and CDR2 is FQGTGA in the germline V gene. This CDR3 has 11 residues. The germline V and J ends were trimmed by 3 bases and 9 bases, with 6 bases remaining between them. Here the CDR3 reads CASSFGGEQFF. CDR3 sequence (DNA): TGTGCCAGCAGCTTCGGGGGTGAGCAGTTCTTC.

The chain is built from TRBV5-1 and TRBJ1-6, with TRBD1 matching over 8 bases. With V trimmed by 3 bases and J by 5 bases, 7 bases remained unmatched. The CDR3 consists of 16 residues. From germline, CDR1 is SGHRS and CDR2 YFSETQ. This chain's CDR3 is CASSWDGQGNNSPLHF. The CDR3 nucleotides are TGCGCCAGCAGCTGGGACGGACAGGGAAATAATTCACCCCTCCACTTT.